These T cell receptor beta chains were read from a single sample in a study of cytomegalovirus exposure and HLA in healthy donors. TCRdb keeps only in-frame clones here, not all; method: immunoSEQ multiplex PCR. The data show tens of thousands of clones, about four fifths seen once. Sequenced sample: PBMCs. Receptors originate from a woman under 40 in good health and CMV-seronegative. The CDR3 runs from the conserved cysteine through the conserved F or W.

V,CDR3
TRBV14,CASSQGTSGRNDQETQYF
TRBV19,CASSIGSAGYSQPQHF
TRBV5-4,CASSPVPGQGKWETQYF
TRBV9,CASSVLTGEGGYTF
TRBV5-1,CASSFREGGSTDTQYF
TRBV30,CAWRAPPLDYEQYF
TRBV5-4,CASSLEGGARDTQYF
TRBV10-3,CAITDSFNSYEQYF
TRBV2,CASSVAGGLTGELFF
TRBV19,CASTLTGGSESYTF
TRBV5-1,CASSPPTGDETQYF
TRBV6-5,CASSVLAGPYEQYF
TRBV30,CAWSAVYSGNTIYF
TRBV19,CASNSGQGARQPQHF
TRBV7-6,CASSLEPRGQVQFF
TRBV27,CASSSTGGTGELFF
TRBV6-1,CASSAIAGEPYEQYF